This entry describes one TCR beta chain. Its antigen is still unknown. No base quality values were provided; no much bigger clone lies one nucleotide off. These data originate in a study of OX40 agonist ivuxolimab in advanced cancers. In terms of the full investigation: The costimulatory receptor OX40 (CD134) was targeted by ivuxolimab, a fully human IgG2 agonistic monoclonal antibody. Partial responses were achieved by three dose-escalation patients, of whom one had hepatocellular carcinoma and two had cutaneous melanoma. In the dose-escalation cohort, approximately 80% of patients were male, and the mean age was 60 years with a range of about 20 to 90. Of the 50 to 55 patients in dose escalation, some 20 had hepatocellular carcinoma, some 15 had melanoma, 9 had renal cell carcinoma and 9 had head and neck cancer. Peripheral TCRbeta sequencing was intended to test whether TCR sequence diversity was altered and clonal T-cell expansion was caused by ivuxolimab. Intravenous ivuxolimab was administered to patients every 2 weeks at six dose levels: 0.01, 0.1, 0.3, 1.5, 3 and 10 mg/kg. Prior anti-PD-1, anti-PD-L1 or anti-CTLA-4 therapy was permitted, and 30% to 45% of dose-escalation patients had received checkpoint inhibitors. The paper covers the monotherapy dose-escalation part of the phase I ivuxolimab trial, which included N ≈ 52 patients. The paper as a whole reports these results and caveats: At doses of 0.1 to 3.0 mg/kg, clonal expansion of both CD4+ and CD8+ blood T cells was observed from baseline to week 6. On average, CD8+ T cells showed more expanded clones than CD4+ T cells after ivuxolimab. The antigen specificity of the peripheral T cells that underwent clonal expansion was not determined. In the 0.1-3.0 mg/kg groups, partial responders were among the patients with the lowest normalized peripheral clonal expansion, particularly in CD8+ T cells. Low levels of normalized T-cell clonal expansion were also seen in some patients who did not respond.

Taken from cysteine to phenylalanine, the CDR3 has 15 residues. Of the read, only the CDR3 DNA is kept; its 45 bases are in frame from base 1. Germline trimming amounts to 6 bases on V and 7 bases on J, with 13 as the count of junction bases outside the gene matches. The germline V gene provides CDR1 MDHEN and CDR2 SYDVKM. Genomic DNA was isolated from the sorted cells so that the TCRbeta CDR3 region could be sequenced. The immunoSEQ Assay was used to sequence the TCRbeta CDR3 regions. TCRdb limited this immuneACCESS table to in-frame rearrangements with V and J called. A share of clones is missing; checked studies link under half to unresolved V genes, and the rest is unexplained. The table for this sample lists approximately 70,000 clones; about 87% of them were counted only once. The ten largest make up roughly 1% of the sample. Patients with a history of autoimmune disease or receiving systemic immunosuppression were excluded from the trial. Peripheral blood for TCR sequencing was collected from all dose cohorts at baseline, on cycle 4 day 1, and on cycle 7 day 1. Samples were obtained from an open-label, multicenter, first-in-human phase I dose-escalation trial of ivuxolimab. Adults with locally advanced or metastatic melanoma, renal cell carcinoma, hepatocellular carcinoma or head and neck squamous cell carcinoma were enrolled in the trial. Before TCR sequencing, CD4+ T cells and CD8+ T cells from peripheral blood were sorted into separate populations.

The starting material was CD4+ or CD8+ T cells sorted from blood, obtained in a trial of the OX40 agonist ivuxolimab. The chain uses TRBV28 and TRBJ1-2, with 8 bases matching TRBD1. The sequence was collected from an adult with an advanced solid tumor such as melanoma, head and neck, liver or kidney cancer. Here is the DNA: TGTGCCAGCAGCTATAATGGACAGGGCCGTGGTGGCTACACCTTC. This codes for CASSYNGQGRGGYTF.